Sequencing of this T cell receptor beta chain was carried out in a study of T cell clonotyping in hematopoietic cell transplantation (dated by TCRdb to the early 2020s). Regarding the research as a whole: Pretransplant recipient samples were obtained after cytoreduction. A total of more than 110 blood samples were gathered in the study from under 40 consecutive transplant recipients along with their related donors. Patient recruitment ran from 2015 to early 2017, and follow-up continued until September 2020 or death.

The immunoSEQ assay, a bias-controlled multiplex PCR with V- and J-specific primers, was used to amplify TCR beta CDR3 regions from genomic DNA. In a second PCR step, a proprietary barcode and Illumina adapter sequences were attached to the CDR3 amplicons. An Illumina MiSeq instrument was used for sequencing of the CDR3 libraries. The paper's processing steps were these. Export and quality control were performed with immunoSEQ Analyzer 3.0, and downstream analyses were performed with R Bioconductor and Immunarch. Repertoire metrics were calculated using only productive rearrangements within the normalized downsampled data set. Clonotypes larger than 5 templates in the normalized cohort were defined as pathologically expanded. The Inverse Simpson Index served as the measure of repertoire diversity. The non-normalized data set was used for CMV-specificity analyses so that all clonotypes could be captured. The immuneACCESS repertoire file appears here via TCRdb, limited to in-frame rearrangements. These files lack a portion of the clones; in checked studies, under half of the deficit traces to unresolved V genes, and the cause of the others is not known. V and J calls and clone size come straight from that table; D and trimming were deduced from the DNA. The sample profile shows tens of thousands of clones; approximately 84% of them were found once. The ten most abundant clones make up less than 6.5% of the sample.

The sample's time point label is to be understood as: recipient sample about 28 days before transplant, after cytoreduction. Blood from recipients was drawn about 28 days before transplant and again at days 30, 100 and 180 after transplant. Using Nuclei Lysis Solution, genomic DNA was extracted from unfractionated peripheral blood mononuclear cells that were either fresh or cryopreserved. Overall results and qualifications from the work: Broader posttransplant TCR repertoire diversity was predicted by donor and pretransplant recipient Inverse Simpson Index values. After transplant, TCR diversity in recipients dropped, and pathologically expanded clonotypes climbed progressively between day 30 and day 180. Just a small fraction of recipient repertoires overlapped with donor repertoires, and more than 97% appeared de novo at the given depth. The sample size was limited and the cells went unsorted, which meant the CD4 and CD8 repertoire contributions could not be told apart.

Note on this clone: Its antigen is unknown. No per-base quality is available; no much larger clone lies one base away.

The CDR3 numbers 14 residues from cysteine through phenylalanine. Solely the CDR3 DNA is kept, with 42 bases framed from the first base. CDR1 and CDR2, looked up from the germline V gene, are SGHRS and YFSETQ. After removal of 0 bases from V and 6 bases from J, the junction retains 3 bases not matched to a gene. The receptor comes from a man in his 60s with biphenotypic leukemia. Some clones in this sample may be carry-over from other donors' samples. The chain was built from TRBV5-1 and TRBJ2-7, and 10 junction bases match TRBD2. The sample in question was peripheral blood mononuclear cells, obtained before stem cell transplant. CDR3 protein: CASSLAGTSAEQYF. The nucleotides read TGCGCCAGCAGCTTGGCGGGGACTAGCGCCGAGCAGTACTTC.